The present TCR beta chain was sequenced within a study of blood T cell repertoires in COVID-19. Study-wide context: Nucleic acid was either cDNA or gDNA, and it came from T cells, B-cell-depleted T cells, or PBMCs.

The CDR3 spans 13 residues. Germline V lookup: CDR1 MNHEY, CDR2 SVGAGI. Trimming cost V 6 bases and J 1 base, with 9 bases left between them. In the source study's methods: Using reference gene primer amplification, nucleated cell counts were estimated. Some clones are missing from TCRdb's copy, which holds only in-frame ones; the method was immunoSEQ multiplex PCR. The V and J calls and clone size come from that table; D and trimming were worked out from the DNA. In the table there are about 86,000 clones, around 81% of which are singletons. The rearrangement joins TRBV6-5 to TRBJ1-1; the D gene is possibly TRBD1 (6 bases). The specimen sequenced was peripheral blood. This clonotype was sampled from a man aged 50 or older with acute or convalescent COVID-19. The CDR3 protein is CASRKQGNTEAFF. For the CDR3, the DNA is TGTGCCAGCAGGAAACAGGGGAACACTGAAGCTTTCTTT.